Described below is a single TCR beta chain sequence and its context. The record originates from a study of technical replicates of blood from several donors. With 5 bases clipped from V and 5 bases from J, the junction kept 10 bases outside the gene matches. The CDR3 has 16 residues. Germline assignment: CDR1 LGHNA and CDR2 YSLEER. Assay used: immunoSEQ multiplex PCR; TCRdb lists only in-frame clones, some missing. Here the sample spans roughly 51,000 clones, 90% to 95% being singletons. This rearrangement joins TRBV4-3 to TRBJ1-4, with 8 positions matching TRBD1. The TCR was taken from a human donor in good health. Some clones in this sample may be carry-over from other donors' samples. The sequenced sample was PBMCs. CDR3 region: CASSSSHRDRNEKLFF. As DNA, the CDR3 is TGCGCCAGCAGCTCGAGTCACCGGGACAGGAATGAAAAACTGTTTTTT.